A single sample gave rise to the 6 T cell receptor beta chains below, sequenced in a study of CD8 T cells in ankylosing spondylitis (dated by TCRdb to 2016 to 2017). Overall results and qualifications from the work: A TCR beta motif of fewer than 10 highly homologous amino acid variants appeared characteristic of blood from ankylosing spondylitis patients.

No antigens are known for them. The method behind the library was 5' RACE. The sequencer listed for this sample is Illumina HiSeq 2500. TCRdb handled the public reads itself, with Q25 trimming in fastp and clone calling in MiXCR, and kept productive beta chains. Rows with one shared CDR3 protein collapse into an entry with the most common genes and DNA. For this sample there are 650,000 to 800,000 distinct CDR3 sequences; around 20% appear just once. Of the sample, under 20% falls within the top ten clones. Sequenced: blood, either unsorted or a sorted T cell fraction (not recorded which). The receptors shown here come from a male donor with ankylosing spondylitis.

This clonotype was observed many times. The CDR3 region is CASSLSAAYTDTQYF. CDR3 in DNA: TGTGCCAGCAGCTTATCTGCGGCCTACACAGATACGCAGTATTTT. The rearrangement uses TRBV7-8 and TRBJ2-3; D unresolved. The V gene lost 2 bases and the J gene lost 2 bases, with 11 bases spanning the gap. Germline V gene sequence: CDR1 SGHVS, CDR2 FQNEAQ. This CDR3 has 15 residues.

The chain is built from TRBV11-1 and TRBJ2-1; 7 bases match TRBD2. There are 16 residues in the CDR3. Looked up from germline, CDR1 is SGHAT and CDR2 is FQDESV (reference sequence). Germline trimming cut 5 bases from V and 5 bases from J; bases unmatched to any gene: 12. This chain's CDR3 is CASSPRMASGDNEQFF. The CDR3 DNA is TGTGCCAGCAGCCCCAGGATGGCTAGCGGTGACAATGAGCAGTTCTTC.

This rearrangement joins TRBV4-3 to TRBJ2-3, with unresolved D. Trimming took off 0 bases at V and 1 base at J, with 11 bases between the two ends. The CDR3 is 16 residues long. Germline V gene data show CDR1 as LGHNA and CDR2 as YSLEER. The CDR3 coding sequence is TGCGCCAGCAGCCAAGATAATAGGGCAGGCACAGATACGCAGTATTTT. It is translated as CASSQDNRAGTDTQYF.

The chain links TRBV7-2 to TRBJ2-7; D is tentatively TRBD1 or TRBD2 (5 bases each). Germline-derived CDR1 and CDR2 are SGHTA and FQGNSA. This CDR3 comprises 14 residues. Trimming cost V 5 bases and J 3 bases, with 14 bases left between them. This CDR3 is CASSTAGTNYEQYF. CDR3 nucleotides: TGTGCCAGCAGCACCGCCGGGACGAACTACGAGCAGTACTTC.

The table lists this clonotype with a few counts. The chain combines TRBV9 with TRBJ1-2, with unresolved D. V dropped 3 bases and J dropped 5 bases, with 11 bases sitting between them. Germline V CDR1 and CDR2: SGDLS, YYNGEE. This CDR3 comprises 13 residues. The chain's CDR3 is CASSGTKEYGYTF. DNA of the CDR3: TGTGCCAGCAGCGGTACCAAAGAGTATGGCTACACCTTC.

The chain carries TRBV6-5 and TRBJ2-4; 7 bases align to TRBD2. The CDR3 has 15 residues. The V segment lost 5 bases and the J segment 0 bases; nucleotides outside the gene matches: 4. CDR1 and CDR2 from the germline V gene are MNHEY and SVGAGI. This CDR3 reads CASSTREGAKNIQYF. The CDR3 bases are TGTGCCAGCAGTACTAGGGAGGGAGCCAAAAACATTCAGTACTTC.